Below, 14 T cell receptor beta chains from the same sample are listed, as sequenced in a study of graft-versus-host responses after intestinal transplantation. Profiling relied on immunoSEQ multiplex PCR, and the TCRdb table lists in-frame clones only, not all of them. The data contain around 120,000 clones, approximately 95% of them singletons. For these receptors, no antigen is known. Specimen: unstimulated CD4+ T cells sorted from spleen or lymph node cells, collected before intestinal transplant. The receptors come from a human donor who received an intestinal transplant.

The CDR3 sequence: CATSREQGLDTIYF. CDR3 DNA: TGTGCCACCAGCAGAGAACAGGGCCTTGACACCATATATTTT. The rearrangement links TRBV15 to TRBJ1-3; a weak D match, TRBD1 (6 bases). Germline V lookup: CDR1 LNHNV, CDR2 YYDKDF (reference sequence). Trimming took off 0 bases at V and 8 bases at J, with 11 bases between the two ends. The CDR3 length is 14 residues.

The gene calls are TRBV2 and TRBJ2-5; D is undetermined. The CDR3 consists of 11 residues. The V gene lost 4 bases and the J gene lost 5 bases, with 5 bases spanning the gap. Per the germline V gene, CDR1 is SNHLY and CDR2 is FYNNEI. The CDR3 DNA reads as TGTGCCAGCAGTGTTGGGGAGACCCAGTACTTC. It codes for CASSVGETQYF.

DNA of the CDR3: TGTGCCAGCAGCTTATTAGCGCCCTTATACACCTCCTACAATGAGCAGTTCTTC. Protein: CASSLLAPLYTSYNEQFF. J is TRBJ2-1 and V is TRBV5-6, with D possibly TRBD2 on 5 matching bases. This CDR3 contains 18 residues. V was shortened by 2 bases and J by 0 bases, with 18 bases between the two germline ends. Per germline, CDR1 SGHDT and CDR2 YYEEEE.

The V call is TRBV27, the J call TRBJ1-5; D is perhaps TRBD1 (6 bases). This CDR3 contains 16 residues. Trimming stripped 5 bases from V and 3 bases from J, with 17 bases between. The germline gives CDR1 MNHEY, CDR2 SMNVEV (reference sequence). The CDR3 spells CASSTTGWNNNQPQHF. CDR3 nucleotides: TGTGCCAGCAGTACGACAGGTTGGAATAACAATCAGCCCCAGCATTTT.

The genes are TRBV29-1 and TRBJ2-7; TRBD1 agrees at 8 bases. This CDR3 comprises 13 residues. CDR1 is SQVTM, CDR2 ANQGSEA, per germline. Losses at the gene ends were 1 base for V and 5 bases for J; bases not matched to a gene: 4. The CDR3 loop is CSVEGTGPNEQYF. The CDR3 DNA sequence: TGCAGCGTTGAAGGGACAGGGCCAAACGAGCAGTACTTC.

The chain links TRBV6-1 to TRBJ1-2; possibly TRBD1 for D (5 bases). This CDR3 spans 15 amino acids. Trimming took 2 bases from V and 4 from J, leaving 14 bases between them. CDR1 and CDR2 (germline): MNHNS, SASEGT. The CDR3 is CASSEKFLGAYGYTF. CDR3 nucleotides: TGTGCCAGCAGTGAAAAGTTTCTAGGGGCCTATGGCTACACCTTC.

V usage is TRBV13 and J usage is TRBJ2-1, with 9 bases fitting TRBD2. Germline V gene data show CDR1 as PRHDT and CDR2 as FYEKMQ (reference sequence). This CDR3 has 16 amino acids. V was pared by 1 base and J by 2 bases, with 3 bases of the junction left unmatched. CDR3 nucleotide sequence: TGTGCCAGCAGCTTAGCGGGCGGGAGGGCCTACAATGAGCAGTTCTTC. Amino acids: CASSLAGGRAYNEQFF.

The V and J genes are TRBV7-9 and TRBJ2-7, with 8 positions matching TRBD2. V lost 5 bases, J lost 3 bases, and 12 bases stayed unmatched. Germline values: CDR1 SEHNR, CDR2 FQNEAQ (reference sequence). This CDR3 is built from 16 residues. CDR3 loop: CASSVTRGVYHYEQYF. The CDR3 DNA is TGTGCCAGCAGCGTCACGCGGGGGGTATATCACTACGAGCAGTACTTC.

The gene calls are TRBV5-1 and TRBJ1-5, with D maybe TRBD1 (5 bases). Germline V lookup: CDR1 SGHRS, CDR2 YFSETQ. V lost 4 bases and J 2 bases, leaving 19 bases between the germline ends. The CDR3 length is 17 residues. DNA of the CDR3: TGCGCCAGCAGCCCTCAACCGGGATCGGGGGGCAATCAGCCCCAGCATTTT. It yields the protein CASSPQPGSGGNQPQHF. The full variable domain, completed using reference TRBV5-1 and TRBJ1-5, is KAGVTQTPRYLIKTRGQQVTLSCSPISGHRSVSWYQQTPGQGLQFLFEYFSETQRNKGNFPGRFSGRQFSNSRSEMNVSTLELGDSALYLCASSPQPGSGGNQPQHFGDGTRLSIL.

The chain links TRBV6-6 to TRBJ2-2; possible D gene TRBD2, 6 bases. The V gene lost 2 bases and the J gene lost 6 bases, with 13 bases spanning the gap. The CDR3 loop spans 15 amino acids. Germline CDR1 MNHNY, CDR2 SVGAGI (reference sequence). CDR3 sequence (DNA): TGTGCCAGCAGTTACGCCCCCCGGGGGTCCGGGGAGCTGTTTTTT. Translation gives CASSYAPRGSGELFF.

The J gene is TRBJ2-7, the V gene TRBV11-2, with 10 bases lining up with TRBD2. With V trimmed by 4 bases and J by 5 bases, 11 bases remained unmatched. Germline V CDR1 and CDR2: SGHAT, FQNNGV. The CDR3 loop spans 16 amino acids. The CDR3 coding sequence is TGTGCCAGCAGCTCAACCGTAGCGGGAGGTCGGCACGAGCAGTACTTC. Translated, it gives CASSSTVAGGRHEQYF.

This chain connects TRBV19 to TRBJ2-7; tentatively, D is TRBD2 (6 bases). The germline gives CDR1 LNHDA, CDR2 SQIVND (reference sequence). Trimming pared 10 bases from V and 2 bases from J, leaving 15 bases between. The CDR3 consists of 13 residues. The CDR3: CATRTSGAYEQYF. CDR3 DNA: TGTGCCACTAGAACGTCGGGAGCCTACGAGCAGTACTTC.

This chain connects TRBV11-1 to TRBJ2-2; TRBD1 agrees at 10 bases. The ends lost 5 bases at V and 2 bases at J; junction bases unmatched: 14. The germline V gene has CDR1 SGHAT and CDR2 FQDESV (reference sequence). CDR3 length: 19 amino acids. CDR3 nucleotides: TGTGCCAGCAGCCTATGGACAGGGGGACCCTACTACAACACCGGGGAGCTGTTTTTT. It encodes CASSLWTGGPYYNTGELFF.

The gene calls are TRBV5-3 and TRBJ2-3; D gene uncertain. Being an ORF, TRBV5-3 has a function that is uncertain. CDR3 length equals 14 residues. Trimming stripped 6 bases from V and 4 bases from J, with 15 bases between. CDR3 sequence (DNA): TGTGCCAGAACCTGGGGATTACGGGCAGATACGCAGTATTTT. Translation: CARTWGLRADTQYF.